This T cell receptor (beta chain) was identified during a study of blood T cell repertoires in COVID-19 (dated by TCRdb to about 2020). Regarding the complete study: Samples covering the acute and convalescent phases of COVID-19 were provided by collaborators in the United States, Italy and Spain. HLA class I and class II types, where available, came from metadata supplied by the sample provider rather than from assay-based typing. The material from the prospective study consisted of cDNA or gDNA derived from T cells, B-cell-depleted T cells, or PBMCs. The repertoires were released in a freely available public database intended as a resource for research on the immune response to SARS-CoV-2. Nearly every sample came with metadata listing a de-identified subject ID, COVID-19 status, age in years and sex. The samples were drawn from the first 160 participants of the ongoing ImmuneRACE study and from 1,254 subjects provided by 6 global collaborators. The dataset comprised deeply sampled blood TCRbeta repertoires from subjects exposed to, actively infected with, or recovered from COVID-19.

For this clone: Its antigen is currently not known. Per-base qualities were not stored, and no clone one base away is much larger.

On the study overall, not on this receptor specifically: How much clinical and demographic metadata was included differed by source and by participant, and the metadata was provided uncurated.

Collaborating institutions collected whole blood in K2EDTA tubes following their own protocols. Collaborator samples were shipped for TCRbeta analysis as frozen whole blood, isolated PBMCs, or DNA extracted from either sample type. The immunoSEQ Assay, a bias-controlled multiplex PCR, was used to amplify TCRbeta CDR3 regions from genomic DNA. In the source study's methods: Nucleated cell counts per sample were estimated from amplification of reference gene primers within the assay. To quantify the absolute abundance of each unique TCRbeta CDR3 rearrangement, sequence reads were collapsed and filtered. For each sample, productive Simpson clonality was calculated by taking the square root of Simpson's diversity index across productive rearrangements. Here the immuneACCESS table is served through TCRdb, limited to in-frame sequences with V and J called. Missing clones are a known gap in these copies; in checked studies unresolved V genes cover under half, and the rest lacks a known reason. V and J calls plus clone size are reproduced from that table; the DNA served to infer D and trimming. This sample comprises 45,000 to 55,000 clones, roughly 89% of them detected only once. The ten largest clonotypes hold 1.6% of the sample.

Trimming removed 0 bases from V and 8 bases from J; the gene matches leave 6 bases unexplained. In the germline V gene (reference sequence), CDR1 corresponds to SEHNR and CDR2 to FQNEAQ. The CDR3 starts with the cysteine, ends with the phenylalanine, and has 15 residues. Only the CDR3 portion is preserved as DNA: 45 bases, with reading frame beginning at the first base. The chain links TRBV7-9 with TRBJ1-4; 7 bases in the middle match TRBD1. The TCR comes from a man in his fifties or sixties with acute or convalescent COVID-19. The source material was peripheral blood. Here is the DNA: TGTGCCAGCAGCTTAGCGACAGGGAAGAACGAAAAACTGTTTTTT. It encodes CASSLATGKNEKLFF.